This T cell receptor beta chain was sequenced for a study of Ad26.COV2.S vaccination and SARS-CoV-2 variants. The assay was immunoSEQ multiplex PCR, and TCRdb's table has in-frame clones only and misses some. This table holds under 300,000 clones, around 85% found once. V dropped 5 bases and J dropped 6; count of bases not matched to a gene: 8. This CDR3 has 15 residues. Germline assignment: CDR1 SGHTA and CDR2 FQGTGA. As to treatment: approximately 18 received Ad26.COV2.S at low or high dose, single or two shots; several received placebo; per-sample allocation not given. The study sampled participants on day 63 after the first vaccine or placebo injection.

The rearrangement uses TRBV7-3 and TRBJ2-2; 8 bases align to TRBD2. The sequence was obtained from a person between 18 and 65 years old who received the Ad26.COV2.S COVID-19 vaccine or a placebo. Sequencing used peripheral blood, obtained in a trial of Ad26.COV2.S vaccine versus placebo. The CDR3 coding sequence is TGTGCCAGCAGCCTTAGCGGGATTGGGGCCGGGGAGCTGTTTTTT. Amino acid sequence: CASSLSGIGAGELFF.